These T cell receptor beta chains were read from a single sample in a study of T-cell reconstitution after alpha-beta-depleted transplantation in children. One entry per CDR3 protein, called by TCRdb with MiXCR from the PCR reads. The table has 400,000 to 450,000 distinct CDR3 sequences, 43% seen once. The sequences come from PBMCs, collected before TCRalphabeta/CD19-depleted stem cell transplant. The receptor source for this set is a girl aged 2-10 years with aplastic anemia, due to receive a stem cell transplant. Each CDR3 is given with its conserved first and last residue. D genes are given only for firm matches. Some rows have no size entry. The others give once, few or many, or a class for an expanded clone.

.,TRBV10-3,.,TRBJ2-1,TGTGCCATCGGAAGTTGGGGCAATGAGCAGTTCTTC,CAIGSWGNEQFF
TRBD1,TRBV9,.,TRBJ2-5,TGTGCCAGCAGCCCCCGGGACAGCTTGTCAGAGACCCAGTACTTC,CASSPRDSLSETQYF
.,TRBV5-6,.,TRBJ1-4,TGTGCCAGCAGCTTGGGACAGTATAATGAAAAACTGTTTTTT,CASSLGQYNEKLFF
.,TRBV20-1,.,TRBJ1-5,TGCAGTGCTATTCCGGGACCTCAGGCCGGGTCGCCCCAGCATTTT,CSAIPGPQAGSPQHF
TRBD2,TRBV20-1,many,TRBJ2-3,TGCAGTGCTAGAGATCCGACTAGCGGGAGGGTAGATACGCAGTATTTT,CSARDPTSGRVDTQYF
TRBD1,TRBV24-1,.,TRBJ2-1,TGTGCCACCAGTGACCCCGCTAGGACAGGGGATTACAATGAGCAGTTCTTC,CATSDPARTGDYNEQFF
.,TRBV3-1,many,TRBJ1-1,TGTGCCAGCAGCCAAGAACGGGGCCTGAACACTGAAGCTTTCTTT,CASSQERGLNTEAFF
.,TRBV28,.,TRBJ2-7,TGTGCCAGCAGTGGAATAGGGCAGGTTAGCTCCTACGAGCAGTACTTC,CASSGIGQVSSYEQYF
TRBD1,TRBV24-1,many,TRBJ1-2,TGTGCCACCAGTGACCCAAACGGACAGGGGAACTATGGCTACACCTTC,CATSDPNGQGNYGYTF
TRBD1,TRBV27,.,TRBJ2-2,TGTGCCAGCAGAACCGCCGGGACAGGGTTCACCGGGGAGCTGTTTTTT,CASRTAGTGFTGELFF
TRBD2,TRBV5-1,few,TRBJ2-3,TGCGCCAGCAGCTTTCCGGGACTAGCGGGGACAGATACGCAGTATTTT,CASSFPGLAGTDTQYF
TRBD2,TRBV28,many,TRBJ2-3,TGTGCCAGCAGTTTGCCTAGCGGGACATCAGATACGCAGTATTTT,CASSLPSGTSDTQYF
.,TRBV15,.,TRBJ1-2,TGTGCCACCAGCAGAGGGAGGACAGATAACTATGGCTACACCTTC,CATSRGRTDNYGYTF
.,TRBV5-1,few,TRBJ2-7,TGTGCCAGCAGCTTAGATGGTGACGAGCAGTACTTC,CASSLDGDEQYF
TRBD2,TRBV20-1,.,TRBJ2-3,TGCAGTACTAGCGGGGGACTCACAGATACGCAGTATTTT,CSTSGGLTDTQYF
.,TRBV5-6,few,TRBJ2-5,TGTGCCAGCAGCTTATCGAAAGTGGGGGGGGCGCGTGAGACCCAGTACTTC,CASSLSKVGGARETQYF
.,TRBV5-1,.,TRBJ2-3,TGCGCCAGCAGCTTGGAACCAGATACGCAGTATTTT,CASSLEPDTQYF
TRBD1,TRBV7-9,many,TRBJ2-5,TGTGCCAGCAGTCTTTCCGGGACAGGGGTATCTACCCAGTACTTC,CASSLSGTGVSTQYF
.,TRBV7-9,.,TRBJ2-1,TGTGCCAGCAGCTTAGTAGTGGGCCCTCTCTACAATGAGCAGTTCTTC,CASSLVVGPLYNEQFF
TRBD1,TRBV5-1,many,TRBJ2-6,TGCGCCAGCAGCTCCCCGGGGACAGGGTCCTCTGGGGCCAACGTCCTGACTTTC,CASSSPGTGSSGANVLTF
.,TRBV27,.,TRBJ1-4,TGTGCCAGCAGCCCGATGGGGGTGTTCAATGAAAAACTGTTTTTT,CASSPMGVFNEKLFF
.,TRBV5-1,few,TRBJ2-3,TGCGCCAGCAGCGAGACGGCTAGCACAGATACGCAGTATTTT,CASSETASTDTQYF
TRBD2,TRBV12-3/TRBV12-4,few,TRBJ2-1,TGTGCCAGCAGTCCCTCAGCAGCGGGAGTGTCCCACAATGAGCAGTTCTTC,CASSPSAAGVSHNEQFF
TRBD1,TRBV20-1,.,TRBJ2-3,TGCAGTGCTCCCGACAGGGCAAGGACAGATACGCAGTATTTT,CSAPDRARTDTQYF
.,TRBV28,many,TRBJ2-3,TGTGCCAGCAGTTCCGGACAGCACACAGATACGCAGTATTTT,CASSSGQHTDTQYF